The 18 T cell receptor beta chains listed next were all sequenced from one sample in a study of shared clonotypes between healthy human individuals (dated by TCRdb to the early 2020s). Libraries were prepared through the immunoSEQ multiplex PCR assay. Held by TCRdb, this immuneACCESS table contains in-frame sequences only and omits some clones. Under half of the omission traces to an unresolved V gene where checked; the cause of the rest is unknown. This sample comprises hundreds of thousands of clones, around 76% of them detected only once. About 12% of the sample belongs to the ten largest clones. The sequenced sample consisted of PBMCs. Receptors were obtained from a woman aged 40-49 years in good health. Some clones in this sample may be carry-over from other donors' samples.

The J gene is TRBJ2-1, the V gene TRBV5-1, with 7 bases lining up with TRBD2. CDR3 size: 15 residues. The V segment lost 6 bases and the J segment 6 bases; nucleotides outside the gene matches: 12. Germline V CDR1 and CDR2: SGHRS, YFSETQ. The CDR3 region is CASTSPGLVGNEQFF. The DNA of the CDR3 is TGCGCCAGCACCTCTCCCGGACTAGTTGGCAATGAGCAGTTCTTC.

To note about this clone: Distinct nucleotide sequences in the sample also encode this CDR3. In DNA, the CDR3 is TGTGCCAGCAGCTCGGATAGGGGCTCCTACAATGAGCAGTTCTTC. As protein: CASSSDRGSYNEQFF. This chain uses TRBV11-3 with TRBJ2-1; D possibly corresponds to TRBD1 (5 bases). CDR1 is SGHNT and CDR2 is YENEEA in the germline V gene. V lost 4 bases to trimming and J lost 0 bases, with 10 bases between them. The CDR3 is made up of 15 amino acids.

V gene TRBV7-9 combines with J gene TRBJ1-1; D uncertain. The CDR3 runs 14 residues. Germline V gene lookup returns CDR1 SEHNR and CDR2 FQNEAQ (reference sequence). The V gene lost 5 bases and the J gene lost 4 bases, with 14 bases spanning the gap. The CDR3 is CASSRRGFRTEAFF. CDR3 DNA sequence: TGTGCCAGCAGCCGGAGAGGATTTCGCACTGAAGCTTTCTTT.

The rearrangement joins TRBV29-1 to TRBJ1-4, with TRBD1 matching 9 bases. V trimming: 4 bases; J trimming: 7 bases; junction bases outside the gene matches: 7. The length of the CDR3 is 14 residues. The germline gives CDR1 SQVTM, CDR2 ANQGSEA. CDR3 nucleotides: TGCAGCGTTGCACCGACAGGGGGATTTGAAAAACTGTTTTTT. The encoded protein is CSVAPTGGFEKLFF.

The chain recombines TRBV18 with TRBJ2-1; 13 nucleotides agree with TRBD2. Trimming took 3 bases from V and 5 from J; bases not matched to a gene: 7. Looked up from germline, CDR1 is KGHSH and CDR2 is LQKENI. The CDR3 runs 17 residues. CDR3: CASSPPPGLAGNNEQFF. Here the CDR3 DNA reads TGTGCCAGCTCACCCCCCCCGGGACTAGCGGGAAACAATGAGCAGTTCTTC. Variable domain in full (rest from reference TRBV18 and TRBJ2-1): NAGVMQNPRHLVRRRGQEARLRCSPMKGHSHVYWYRQLPEEGLKFMVYLQKENIIDESGMPKERFSAEFPKEGPSILRIQQVVRGDSAAYFCASSPPPGLAGNNEQFFGPGTRLTVL.

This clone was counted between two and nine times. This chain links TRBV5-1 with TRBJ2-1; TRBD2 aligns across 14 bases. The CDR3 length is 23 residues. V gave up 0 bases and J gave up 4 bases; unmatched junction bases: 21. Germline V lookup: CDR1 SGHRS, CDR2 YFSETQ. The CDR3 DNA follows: TGCGCCAGCAGCTTGGTTGCTGTTGGAGCTGGGACTAGCGGGAGATGGAATTACAATGAGCAGTTCTTC. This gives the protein CASSLVAVGAGTSGRWNYNEQFF.

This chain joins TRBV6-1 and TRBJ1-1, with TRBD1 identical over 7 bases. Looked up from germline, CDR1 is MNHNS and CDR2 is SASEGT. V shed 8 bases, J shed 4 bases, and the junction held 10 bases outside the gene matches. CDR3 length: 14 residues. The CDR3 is CASLGQTGRTEAFF. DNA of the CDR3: TGTGCCAGCCTGGGACAGACGGGACGCACTGAAGCTTTCTTT.

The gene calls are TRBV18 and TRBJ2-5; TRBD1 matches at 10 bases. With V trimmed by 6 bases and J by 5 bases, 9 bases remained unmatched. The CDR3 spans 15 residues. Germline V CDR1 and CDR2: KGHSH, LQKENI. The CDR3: CASSSDRGGPETQYF. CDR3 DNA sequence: TGTGCCAGCTCGTCGGACAGGGGGGGACCGGAGACCCAGTACTTC.

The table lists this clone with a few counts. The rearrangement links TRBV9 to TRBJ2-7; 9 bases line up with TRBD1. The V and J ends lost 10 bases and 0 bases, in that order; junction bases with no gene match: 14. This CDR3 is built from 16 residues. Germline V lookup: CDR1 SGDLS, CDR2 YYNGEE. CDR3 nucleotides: TGTGCCGCCCGGGACAGGGCCCGCCCGGTCTCCTACGAGCAGTACTTC. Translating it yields CAARDRARPVSYEQYF.

CDR3 in DNA: TGTGCCAGCAGCTCCACACCTTACTCCTACGAGCAGTACTTC. Residues: CASSSTPYSYEQYF. The V and J genes are TRBV5-5 and TRBJ2-7, with D unresolved. The CDR3 length is 14 residues. Trimming shortened V by 3 bases and J by 0 bases, and 10 bases separated the two germline ends. CDR1 and CDR2 from the germline V gene are SGHKS and YYEKEE (reference sequence).

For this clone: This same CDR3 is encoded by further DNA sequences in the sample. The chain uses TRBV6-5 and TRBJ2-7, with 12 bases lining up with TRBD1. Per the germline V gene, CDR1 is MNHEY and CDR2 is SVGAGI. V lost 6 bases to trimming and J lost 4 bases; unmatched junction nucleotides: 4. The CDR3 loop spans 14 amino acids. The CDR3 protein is CASRPGQGAYEQYF. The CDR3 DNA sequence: TGTGCCAGCAGACCGGGACAGGGGGCTTACGAGCAGTACTTC.

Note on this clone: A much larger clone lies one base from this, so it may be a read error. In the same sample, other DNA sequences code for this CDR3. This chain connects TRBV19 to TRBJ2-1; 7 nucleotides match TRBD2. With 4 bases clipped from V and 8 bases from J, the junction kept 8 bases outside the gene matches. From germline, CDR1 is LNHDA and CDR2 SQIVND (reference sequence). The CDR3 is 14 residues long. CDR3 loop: CASSTPGLSYEQFF. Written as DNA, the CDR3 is TGTGCCAGTAGTACACCGGGACTATCGTATGAGCAGTTCTTC. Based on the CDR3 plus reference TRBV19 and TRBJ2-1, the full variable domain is DGGITQSPKYLFRKEGQNVTLSCEQNLNHDAMYWYRQDPGQGLRLIYYSQIVNDFQKGDIAEGYSVSREKKESFPLTVTSAQKNPTAFYLCASSTPGLSYEQFFGPGTRLTVL.

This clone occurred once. CDR3 nucleotide sequence: TGTGCCAGCAGTGAAAGGGTGGGACAGCCGAACACTGAAGCTTTCTTT. Translation gives CASSERVGQPNTEAFF. The rearrangement uses TRBV25-1 and TRBJ1-1; 7 bases align to TRBD1. Germline values: CDR1 MGHDK, CDR2 SYGVNS. The length of the CDR3 is 16 residues. The junction had 7 bases not matched to a gene; V was cut back by 2 bases and J by 1 base.

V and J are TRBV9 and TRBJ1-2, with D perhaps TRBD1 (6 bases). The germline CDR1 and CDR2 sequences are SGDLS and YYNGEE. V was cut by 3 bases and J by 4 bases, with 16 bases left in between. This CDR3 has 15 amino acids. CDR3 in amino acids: CASSGPGQNLYGYTF. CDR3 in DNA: TGTGCCAGCAGCGGACCCGGACAGAACCTCTATGGCTACACCTTC. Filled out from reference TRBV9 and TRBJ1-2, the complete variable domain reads DSGVTQTPKHLITATGQRVTLRCSPRSGDLSVYWYQQSLDQGLQFLIQYYNGEERAKGNILERFSAQQFPDLHSELNLSSLELGDSALYFCASSGPGQNLYGYTFGSGTRLTVV.

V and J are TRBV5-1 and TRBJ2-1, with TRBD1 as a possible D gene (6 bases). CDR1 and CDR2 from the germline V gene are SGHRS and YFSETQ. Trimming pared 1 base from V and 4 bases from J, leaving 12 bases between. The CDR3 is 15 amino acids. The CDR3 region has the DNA TGCGCCAGCAGCTTGTACCGGACAGAGTACAATGAGCAGTTCTTC. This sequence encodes CASSLYRTEYNEQFF.

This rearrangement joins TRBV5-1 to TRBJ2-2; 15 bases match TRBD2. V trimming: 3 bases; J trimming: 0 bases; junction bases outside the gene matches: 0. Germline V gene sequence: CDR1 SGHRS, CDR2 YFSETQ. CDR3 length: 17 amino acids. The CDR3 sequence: CASSWTSGRANTGELFF. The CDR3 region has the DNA TGCGCCAGCAGCTGGACTAGCGGGAGGGCGAACACCGGGGAGCTGTTTTTT.

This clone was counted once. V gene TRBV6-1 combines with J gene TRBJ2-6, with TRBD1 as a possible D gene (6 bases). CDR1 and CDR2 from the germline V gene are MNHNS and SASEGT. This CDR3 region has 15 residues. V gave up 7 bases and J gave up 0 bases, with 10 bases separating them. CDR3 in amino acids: CASTNRVSGANVLTF. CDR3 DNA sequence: TGTGCCAGCACTAACAGGGTCTCTGGGGCCAACGTCCTGACTTTC.

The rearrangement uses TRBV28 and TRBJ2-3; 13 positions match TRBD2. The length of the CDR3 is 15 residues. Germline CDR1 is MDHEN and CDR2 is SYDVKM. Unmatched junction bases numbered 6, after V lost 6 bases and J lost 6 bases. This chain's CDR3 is CASRRLAGGLDTQYF. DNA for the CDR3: TGTGCCAGCAGGCGACTAGCGGGAGGCCTGGATACGCAGTATTTT.